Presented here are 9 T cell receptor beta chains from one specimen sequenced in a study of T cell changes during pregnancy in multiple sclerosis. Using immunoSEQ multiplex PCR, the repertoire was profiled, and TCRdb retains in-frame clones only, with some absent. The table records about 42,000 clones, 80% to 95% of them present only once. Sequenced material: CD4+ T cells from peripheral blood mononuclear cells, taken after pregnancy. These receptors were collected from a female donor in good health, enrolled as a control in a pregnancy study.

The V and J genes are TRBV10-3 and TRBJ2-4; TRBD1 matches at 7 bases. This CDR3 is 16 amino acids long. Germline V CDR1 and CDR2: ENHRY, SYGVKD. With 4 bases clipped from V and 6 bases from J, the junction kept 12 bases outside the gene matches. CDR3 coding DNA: TGTGCCATCAGTGTCTCGGCGACAGGGACGGGAAACATTCAGTACTTC. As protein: CAISVSATGTGNIQYF.

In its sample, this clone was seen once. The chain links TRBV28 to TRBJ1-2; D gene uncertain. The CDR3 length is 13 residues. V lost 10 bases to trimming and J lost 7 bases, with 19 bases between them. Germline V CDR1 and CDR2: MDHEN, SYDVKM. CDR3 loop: CAIFEGGLVGYTF. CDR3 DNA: TGTGCCATCTTCGAGGGCGGGTTGGTTGGCTACACCTTC.

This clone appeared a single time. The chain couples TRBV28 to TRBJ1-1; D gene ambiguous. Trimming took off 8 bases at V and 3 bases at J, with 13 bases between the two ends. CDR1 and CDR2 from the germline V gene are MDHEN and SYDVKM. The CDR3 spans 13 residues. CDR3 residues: CASFALRDTEAFF. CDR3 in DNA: TGTGCCAGCTTCGCCCTGCGGGACACTGAAGCTTTCTTT.

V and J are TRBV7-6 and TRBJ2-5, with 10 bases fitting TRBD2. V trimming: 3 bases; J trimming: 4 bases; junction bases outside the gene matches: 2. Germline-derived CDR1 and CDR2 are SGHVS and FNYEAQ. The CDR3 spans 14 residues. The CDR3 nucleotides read TGTGCCAGCAGCTTTAGCGGGGGGCTAGAGACCCAGTACTTC. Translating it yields CASSFSGGLETQYF.

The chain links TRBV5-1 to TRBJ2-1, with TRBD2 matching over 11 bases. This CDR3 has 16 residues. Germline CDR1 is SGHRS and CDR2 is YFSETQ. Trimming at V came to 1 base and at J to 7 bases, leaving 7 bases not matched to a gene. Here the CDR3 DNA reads TGCGCCAGCAGCTTGACTACACTAGCGGGAGCGAATGAGCAGTTCTTC. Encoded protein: CASSLTTLAGANEQFF.

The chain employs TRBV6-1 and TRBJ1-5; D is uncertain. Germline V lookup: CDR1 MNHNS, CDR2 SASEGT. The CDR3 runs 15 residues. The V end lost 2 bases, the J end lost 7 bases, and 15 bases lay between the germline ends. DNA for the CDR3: TGTGCCAGCAGTGAACTGGGGAGCGCCGGACAGCCCCAGCATTTT. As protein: CASSELGSAGQPQHF.

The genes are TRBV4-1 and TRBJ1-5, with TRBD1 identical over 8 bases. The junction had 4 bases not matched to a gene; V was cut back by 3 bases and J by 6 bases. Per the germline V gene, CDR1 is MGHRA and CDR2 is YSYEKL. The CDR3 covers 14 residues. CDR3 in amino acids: CASSQTGVPQPQHF. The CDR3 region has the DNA TGCGCCAGCAGCCAGACAGGGGTCCCTCAGCCCCAGCATTTT.

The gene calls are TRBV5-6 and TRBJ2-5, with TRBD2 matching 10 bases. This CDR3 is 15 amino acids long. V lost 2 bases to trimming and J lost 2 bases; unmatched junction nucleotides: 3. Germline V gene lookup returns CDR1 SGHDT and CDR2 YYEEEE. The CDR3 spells CASSLAGGGQETQYF. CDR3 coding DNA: TGTGCCAGCAGCTTAGCGGGAGGGGGTCAAGAGACCCAGTACTTC.

The CDR3 DNA sequence: TGTGCCAGCAGTTTCCGGGACATCGATGGCTACACCTTC. Its translation: CASSFRDIDGYTF. The genes are TRBV6-5 and TRBJ1-2; a weak D match, TRBD1 (6 bases). V lost 4 bases and J 6 bases, leaving 12 bases between the germline ends. Germline CDR1 MNHEY, CDR2 SVGAGI. The CDR3 is 13 amino acids.